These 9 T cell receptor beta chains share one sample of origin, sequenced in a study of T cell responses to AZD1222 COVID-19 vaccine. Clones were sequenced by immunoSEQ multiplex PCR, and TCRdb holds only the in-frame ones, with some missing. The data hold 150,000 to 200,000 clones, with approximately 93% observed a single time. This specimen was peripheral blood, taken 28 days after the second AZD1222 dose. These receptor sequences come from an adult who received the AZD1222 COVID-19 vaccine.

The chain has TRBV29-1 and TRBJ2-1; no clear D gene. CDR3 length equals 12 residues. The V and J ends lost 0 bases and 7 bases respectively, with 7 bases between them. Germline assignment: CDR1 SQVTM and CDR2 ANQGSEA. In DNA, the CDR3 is TGCAGCGTTGAAGATCAGTTTAATGAGCAGTTCTTC. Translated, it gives CSVEDQFNEQFF.

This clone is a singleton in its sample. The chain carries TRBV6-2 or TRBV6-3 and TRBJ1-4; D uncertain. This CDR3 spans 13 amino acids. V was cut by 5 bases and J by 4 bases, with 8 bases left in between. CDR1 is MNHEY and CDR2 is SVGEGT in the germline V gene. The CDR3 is CASSQALNEKLFF. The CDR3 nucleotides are TGTGCCAGCAGTCAGGCCCTTAATGAAAAACTGTTTTTT.

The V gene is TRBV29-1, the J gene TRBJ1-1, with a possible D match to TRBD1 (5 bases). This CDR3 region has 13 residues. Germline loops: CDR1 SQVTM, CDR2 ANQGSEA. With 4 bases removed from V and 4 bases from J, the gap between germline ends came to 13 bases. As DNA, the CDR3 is TGCAGCGTTGTGCGCGGGGCGGTCACTGAAGCTTTCTTT. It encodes CSVVRGAVTEAFF.

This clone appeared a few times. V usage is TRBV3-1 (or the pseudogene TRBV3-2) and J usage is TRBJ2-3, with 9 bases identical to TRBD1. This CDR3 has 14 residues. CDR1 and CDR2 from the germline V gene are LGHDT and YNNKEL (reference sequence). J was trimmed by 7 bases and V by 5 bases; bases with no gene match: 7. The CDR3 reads CASSTGTGPYTQYF. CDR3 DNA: TGTGCCAGCAGCACAGGGACAGGGCCCTATACGCAGTATTTT.

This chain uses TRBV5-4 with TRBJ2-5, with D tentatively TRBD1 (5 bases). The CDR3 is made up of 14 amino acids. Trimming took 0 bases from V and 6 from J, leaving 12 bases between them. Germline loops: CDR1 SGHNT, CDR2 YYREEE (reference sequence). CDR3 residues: CASSLEGARKTQYF. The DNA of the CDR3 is TGTGCCAGCAGCTTGGAAGGGGCAAGGAAGACCCAGTACTTC. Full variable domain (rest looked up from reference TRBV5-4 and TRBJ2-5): ETGVTQSPTHLIKTRGQQVTLRCSSQSGHNTVSWYQQALGQGPQFIFQYYREEENGRGNFPPRFSGLQFPNYSSELNVNALELDDSALYLCASSLEGARKTQYFGPGTRLLVL.

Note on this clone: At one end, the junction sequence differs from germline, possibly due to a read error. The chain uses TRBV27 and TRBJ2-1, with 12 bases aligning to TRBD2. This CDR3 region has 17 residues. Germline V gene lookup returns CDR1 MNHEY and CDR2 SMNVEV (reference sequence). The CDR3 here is CSSSRTSGTSSYNEQFF. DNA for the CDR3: TGTTCCAGCAGTCGGACTAGCGGGACGAGCTCCTACAATGAGCAGTTCTTC.

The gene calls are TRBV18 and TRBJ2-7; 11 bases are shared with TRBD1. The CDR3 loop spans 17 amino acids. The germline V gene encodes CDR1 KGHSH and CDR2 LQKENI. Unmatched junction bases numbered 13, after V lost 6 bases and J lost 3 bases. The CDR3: CASSLETAGTGGYEQYF. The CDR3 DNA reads TGTGCCAGCTCCCTTGAAACCGCCGGGACAGGGGGCTACGAGCAGTACTTC.

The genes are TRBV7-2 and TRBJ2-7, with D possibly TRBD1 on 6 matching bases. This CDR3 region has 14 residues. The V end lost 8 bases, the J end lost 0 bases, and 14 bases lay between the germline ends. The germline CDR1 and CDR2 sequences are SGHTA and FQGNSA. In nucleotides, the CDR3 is TGTGCCAGCCATCGGGACACCTCCTCCTACGAGCAGTACTTC. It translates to CASHRDTSSYEQYF.

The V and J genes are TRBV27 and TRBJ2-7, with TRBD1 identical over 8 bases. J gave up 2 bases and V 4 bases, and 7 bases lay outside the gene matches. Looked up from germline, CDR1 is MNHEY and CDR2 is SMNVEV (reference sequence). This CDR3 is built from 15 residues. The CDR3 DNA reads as TGTGCCAGCAGTTCATGGACAGGGAGTACCTACGAGCAGTACTTC. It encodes CASSSWTGSTYEQYF.